Reported below is one T cell receptor beta chain. Its antigen is currently unknown. Assay: immunoSEQ multiplex PCR; the TCRdb copy retains only in-frame clones and omits some. Of approximately 350,000 clones in the sample, approximately 67% were seen once. This record belongs to a study of cytotoxic CD8 clonotypes in ibrutinib-treated CLL. Study background: The cohort had ten to eleven relapsed/refractory and some 14 treatment-naive patients, about 18 IGHV unmutated. Following treatment for a median roughly 12 months, range 6 to 36, response samples were then taken. Study-level points and caveats: Patients had baseline clonality above age-matched healthy donors, and this clonality moved with circulating CD8+ T-cell counts.

V lost 5 bases and J 7 bases, leaving 9 bases between the germline ends. CDR1 is MNHNY and CDR2 is SVGAGI in the germline V gene (reference sequence). CDR3 length: 12 amino acids. Sample: PBMCs, taken after 36 months of ibrutinib treatment. The sequence derives from a human donor with chronic lymphocytic leukemia. The chain carries TRBV6-6 and TRBJ2-1; no definite D call. The CDR3 loop is CASSPPTNEQFF. The DNA for the CDR3 is TGTGCCAGCAGTCCACCCACAAATGAGCAGTTCTTC.